This section outlines one T cell receptor beta chain sequence together with its context. Its target is unknown. This sample was taken from a study of T cells in pancreatic ductal adenocarcinoma. Germline CDR1 SGHRS, CDR2 YFSETQ. V was shortened by 0 bases and J by 3 bases, with 6 bases between the two germline ends. This CDR3 has 14 residues. Overall study findings and caveats: Results skew toward the minority of patients with early-stage disease. Tumors hold more CD45RO+ effector T cells, which may bias toward lower diversity. Blood clonality (roughly 0.072) did not differ significantly from tumor (roughly 0.11). Tumor samples had fewer productive templates and about 8-fold fewer unique clonotypes than blood.

Measured with immunoSEQ multiplex PCR; TCRdb has only the in-frame clones, and not every one. Of around 9,000 clones listed, about 64% are singletons. Surgery without prior neoadjuvant therapy was the treatment of the selected pancreatic ductal adenocarcinoma patients. This sequence joins TRBV5-1 and TRBJ1-4; D is possibly TRBD1 (5 bases). The source of this sequence is a human donor with pancreatic ductal adenocarcinoma. Sequenced: pancreatic tumor tissue. Here the CDR3 reads CASSLEGANEKLFF. CDR3 coding DNA: TGCGCCAGCAGCTTGGAAGGGGCTAATGAAAAACTGTTTTTT.